This TCR beta chain was obtained from a study of T cell responses to AZD1222 COVID-19 vaccine. Findings and limits, study-wide: Spike-specific TCR breadth and depth were elevated following two AZD1222 doses. Females outnumbered males among donors, who were mostly white British; clonal diversity was possibly underestimated. After the peak T cell response, and only then, were repertoires sampled. Baseline seropositives among AZD1222 recipients totaled only five to seven.

This clone has just a few counts. Its antigen remains unidentified. The method was immunoSEQ multiplex PCR; TCRdb's version includes in-frame clones alone and lacks a portion of them. The sample includes some 88,000 clones, approximately 90% of them seen just once. The CDR3 spans 16 residues. The germline gives CDR1 SGHRS, CDR2 YFSETQ. V dropped 4 bases and J dropped 3; count of bases not matched to a gene: 10. The material sequenced was peripheral blood, taken 28 days after the second AZD1222 dose. The genes are TRBV5-1 and TRBJ1-3; 7 bases align to TRBD1. The receptor was derived from an adult who received the AZD1222 COVID-19 vaccine. CDR3 protein: CASSPGTAYGGNTIYF. The CDR3 nucleotides are TGCGCCAGCAGCCCAGGGACAGCGTACGGTGGAAACACCATATATTTT. Full variable domain (remainder filled in from reference TRBV5-1 and TRBJ1-3): KAGVTQTPRYLIKTRGQQVTLSCSPISGHRSVSWYQQTPGQGLQFLFEYFSETQRNKGNFPGRFSGRQFSNSRSEMNVSTLELGDSALYLCASSPGTAYGGNTIYFGEGSWLTVV.